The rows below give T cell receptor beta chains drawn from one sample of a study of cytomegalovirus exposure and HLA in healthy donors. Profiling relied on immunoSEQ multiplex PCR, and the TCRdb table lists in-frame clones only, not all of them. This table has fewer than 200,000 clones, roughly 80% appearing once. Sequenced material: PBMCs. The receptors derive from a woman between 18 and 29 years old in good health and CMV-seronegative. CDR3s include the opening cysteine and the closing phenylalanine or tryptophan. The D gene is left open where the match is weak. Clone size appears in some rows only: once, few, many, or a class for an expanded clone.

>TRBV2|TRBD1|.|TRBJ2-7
CASSRTRQGVYEQYF
TGTGCCAGCAGCCGAACCAGACAGGGGGTCTACGAGCAGTACTTC
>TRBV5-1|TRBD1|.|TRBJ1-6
CASSSTGDGSPLHF
TGCGCCAGCAGCTCGACAGGGGACGGTTCACCCCTCCACTTT
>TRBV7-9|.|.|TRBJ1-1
CGSAGGTLDTEAFF
TGTGGCAGCGCGGGGGGGACCCTCGACACTGAAGCTTTCTTT
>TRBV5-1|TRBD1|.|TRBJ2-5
CASNQPDRGQETQYF
TGCGCCAGCAACCAACCGGACAGGGGCCAAGAGACCCAGTACTTC
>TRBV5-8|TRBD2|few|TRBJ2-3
CASSQGLAGSSTDTQYF
TGTGCCAGCAGCCAGGGACTAGCGGGATCTAGCACAGATACGCAGTATTTT
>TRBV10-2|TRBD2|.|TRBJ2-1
CASRTGVAGVYNEQFF
TGCGCCAGCAGAACCGGGGTAGCGGGAGTGTACAATGAGCAGTTCTTC
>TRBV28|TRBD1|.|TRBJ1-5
CASIIRQGPNQPQHF
TGTGCCAGCATCATAAGACAGGGCCCCAATCAGCCCCAGCATTTT
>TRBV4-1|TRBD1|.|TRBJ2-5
CASSQERAGQGEETQYF
TGCGCCAGCAGCCAAGAGAGAGCTGGACAGGGGGAAGAGACCCAGTACTTC
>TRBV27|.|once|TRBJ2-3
CASRRSPSTDTQYF
TGTGCCAGCAGACGGAGCCCTAGCACAGATACGCAGTATTTT
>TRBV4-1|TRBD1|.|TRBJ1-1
CASSSGQGGNTEAFF
TGCGCCAGCAGCTCTGGACAGGGGGGGAACACTGAAGCTTTCTTT
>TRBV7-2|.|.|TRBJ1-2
CASSSAREDYGYTF
TGTGCCAGCAGCTCAGCTCGAGAGGACTATGGCTACACCTTC
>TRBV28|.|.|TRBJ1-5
CASSLTTGRAQPQHF
TGTGCCAGCAGTTTGACCACAGGGAGAGCTCAGCCCCAGCATTTT
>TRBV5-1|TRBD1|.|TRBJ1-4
CASSHDRVSEKLFF
TGCGCCAGCAGCCACGACAGGGTTAGTGAAAAACTGTTTTTT
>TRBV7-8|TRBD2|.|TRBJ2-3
CASSLPTSSGRVKDTQYF
TGTGCCAGCAGCTTACCCACGAGTAGCGGGAGAGTCAAAGATACGCAGTATTTT
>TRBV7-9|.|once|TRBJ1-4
CASSLGRATNEKLFF
TGTGCCAGCAGCTTAGGGAGAGCAACTAATGAAAAACTGTTTTTT
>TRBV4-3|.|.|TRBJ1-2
CASSQVLDDSAYYGYTF
TGCGCCAGCAGCCAAGTGTTAGACGACAGTGCTTACTATGGCTACACCTTC
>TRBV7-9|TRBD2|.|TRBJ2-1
CASSLEASGRSRSYNEQFF
TGTGCCAGCAGCTTAGAGGCTAGCGGGAGGAGCCGCTCCTACAATGAGCAGTTCTTC
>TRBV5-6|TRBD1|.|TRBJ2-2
CASRPTGVANTGELFF
TGTGCCAGCAGACCCACAGGGGTGGCGAACACCGGGGAGCTGTTTTTT
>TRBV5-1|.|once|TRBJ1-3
CASSSGHSSGNTIYF
TGCGCCAGCAGCTCCGGACATAGCTCTGGAAACACCATATATTTT
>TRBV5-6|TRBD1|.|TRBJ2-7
CASKAQVRDRFLPPYF
TGTGCCAGCAAGGCTCAGGTCCGGGACAGGTTTCTTCCCCCGTACTTC
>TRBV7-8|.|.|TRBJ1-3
CASSFPYLGNTIYF
TGTGCCAGCAGCTTCCCCTATCTGGGAAACACCATATATTTT
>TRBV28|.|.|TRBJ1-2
CASSLYGYGYTF
TGTGCCAGCAGTTTATACGGGTATGGCTACACCTTC
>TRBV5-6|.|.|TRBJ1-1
CASSLGGGRVGTEAFF
TGTGCCAGCAGCTTGGGTGGCGGCAGGGTGGGCACTGAAGCTTTCTTT
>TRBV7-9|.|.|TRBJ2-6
CASSLLSGGANVLTF
TGTGCCAGCAGCTTATTGTCGGGTGGGGCCAACGTCCTGACTTTC
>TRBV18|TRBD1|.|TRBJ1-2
CASSPTQGDYGYTF
TGTGCCAGCTCACCAACCCAGGGGGACTATGGCTACACCTTC
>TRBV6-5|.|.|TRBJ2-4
CASSARSRRSENF
TGTGCCAGCAGTGCCCGTTCGAGGCGTTCGGAAAACTTC
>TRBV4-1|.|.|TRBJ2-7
CASSQDDRTEQYF
TGCGCCAGCAGCCAAGACGACAGGACCGAGCAGTACTTC
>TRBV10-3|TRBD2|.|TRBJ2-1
CATGLAGNRNEQFF
TGTGCCACTGGACTAGCGGGAAATCGTAATGAGCAGTTCTTC
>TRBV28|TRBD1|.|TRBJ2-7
CASIGDSLREQYF
TGTGCCAGCATCGGGGACAGCCTGCGGGAGCAGTACTTC
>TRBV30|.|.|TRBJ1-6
CAWSGGQDNSPLHF
TGTGCCTGGAGTGGGGGGCAGGATAATTCACCCCTCCACTTT
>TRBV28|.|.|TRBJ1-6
CASSWTDNSPLHF
TGTGCCAGCAGTTGGACAGATAATTCACCCCTCCACTTT
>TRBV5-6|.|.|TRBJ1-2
CASSLTVDGYTF
TGTGCCAGCAGCCTGACAGTGGATGGCTACACCTTC
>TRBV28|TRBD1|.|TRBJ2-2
CASSLWDRGTNTGELFF
TGTGCCAGCAGTTTATGGGACAGGGGCACGAACACCGGGGAGCTGTTTTTT
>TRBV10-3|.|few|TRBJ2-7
CAIKSENSYEQYF
TGTGCCATCAAAAGCGAGAACTCCTACGAGCAGTACTTC
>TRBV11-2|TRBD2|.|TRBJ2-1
CASSWGLAGAEQFF
TGTGCCAGCAGCTGGGGACTAGCGGGAGCTGAGCAGTTCTTC
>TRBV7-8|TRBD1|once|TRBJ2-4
CASSLGQGDGIQYF
TGTGCCAGCAGCCTAGGACAGGGGGATGGCATTCAGTACTTC
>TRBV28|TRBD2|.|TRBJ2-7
CASLGTSGRFEQYF
TGTGCCAGCCTCGGGACTAGCGGGAGGTTCGAGCAGTACTTC
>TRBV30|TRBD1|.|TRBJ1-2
CAWSVGGGVSYTF
TGTGCCTGGAGTGTAGGGGGCGGGGTAAGCTACACCTTC
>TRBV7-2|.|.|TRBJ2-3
CASSLYGLRTDTQYF
TGTGCCAGCAGCTTATACGGTCTACGCACAGATACGCAGTATTTT
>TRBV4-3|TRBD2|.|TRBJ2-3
CASSSGLAGGGPDTQYF
TGCGCCAGCAGCTCGGGACTAGCGGGAGGTGGGCCAGATACGCAGTATTTT
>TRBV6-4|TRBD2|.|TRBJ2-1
CASSDKGASGGYEQFF
TGTGCCAGCAGTGATAAGGGGGCTAGCGGGGGTTATGAGCAGTTCTTC
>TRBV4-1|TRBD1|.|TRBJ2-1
CASSRTGQNTYNEQFF
TGCGCCAGCAGCCGGACGGGACAGAATACCTACAATGAGCAGTTCTTC
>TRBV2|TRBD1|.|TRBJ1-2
CASIRDRGIYGYTF
TGTGCCAGCATCCGGGACAGGGGAATTTATGGCTACACCTTC
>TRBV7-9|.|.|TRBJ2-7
CASSPITGHEQYF
TGTGCCAGCAGCCCCATTACAGGGCACGAGCAGTACTTC
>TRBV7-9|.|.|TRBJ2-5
CASNGQLGETQYF
TGTGCCAGCAATGGACAGTTGGGGGAGACCCAGTACTTC
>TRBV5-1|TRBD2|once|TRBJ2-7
CASSFAAGANYEQYF
TGCGCCAGCAGCTTCGCAGCGGGAGCGAACTACGAGCAGTACTTC
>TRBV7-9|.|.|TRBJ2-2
CASSPGAGELFF
TGTGCCAGCAGCCCAGGGGCCGGGGAGCTGTTTTTT
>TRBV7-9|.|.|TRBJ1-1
CASSVVREDEAFF
TGTGCCAGCAGCGTCGTTAGGGAGGATGAAGCTTTCTTT
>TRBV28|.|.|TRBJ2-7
CASRPVVFSGSYEQYF
TGTGCCAGCAGACCCGTTGTTTTTAGCGGCTCCTACGAGCAGTACTTC
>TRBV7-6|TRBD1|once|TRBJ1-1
CASSLDVPGGPNTEAFF
TGTGCCAGCAGCTTAGACGTACCAGGGGGCCCGAACACTGAAGCTTTCTTT
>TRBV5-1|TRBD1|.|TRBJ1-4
CASSSATGVPSEKLFF
TGCGCCAGCAGCTCGGCCACAGGGGTTCCTTCCGAAAAACTGTTTTTT
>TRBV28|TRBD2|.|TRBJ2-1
CASRWTSGYNEQFF
TGTGCCAGCAGATGGACTAGCGGATACAATGAGCAGTTCTTC
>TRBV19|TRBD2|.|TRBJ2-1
CASSIYSGSNEQFF
TGTGCCAGTAGTATCTATAGCGGGAGTAATGAGCAGTTCTTC
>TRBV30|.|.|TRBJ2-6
CAWRGAGANVLTF
TGTGCCTGGAGAGGGGCTGGGGCCAACGTCCTGACTTTC
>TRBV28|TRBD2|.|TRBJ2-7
CASRSSGWLADYEQYF
TGTGCCAGCAGGTCCTCCGGGTGGCTAGCGGACTACGAGCAGTACTTC
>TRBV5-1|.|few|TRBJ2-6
CASSLLRDSGANVLTF
TGCGCCAGCAGCTTGCTCAGGGACTCTGGGGCCAACGTCCTGACTTTC
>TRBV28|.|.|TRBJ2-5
CASRPQTGQETQYF
TGTGCCAGCAGACCCCAGACAGGCCAAGAGACCCAGTACTTC
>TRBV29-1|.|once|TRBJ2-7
CSVSGRASYEQYF
TGCAGCGTTTCTGGCAGGGCCTCCTACGAGCAGTACTTC
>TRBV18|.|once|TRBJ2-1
CASSPRQDNEQFF
TGTGCCAGCTCACCACGCCAGGACAATGAGCAGTTCTTC
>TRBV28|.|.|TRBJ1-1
CASSSGGGAFF
TGTGCCAGCAGTTCTGGAGGTGGAGCTTTCTTT